The sequence of this T cell receptor (beta chain) was determined in a study of cytomegalovirus exposure and HLA in healthy donors. Across the whole study: As released early, the data held some 85 million unique TCRs from HLA-typed donors. Study conclusions and caveats: Reportedly, cytomegalovirus status was diagnosed with high sensitivity and specificity. Highest at DRB1 and lowest at HLA-C, TCR association rates differed among HLA loci in a later analysis. The CMV antigen specificity of a few CMV-associated chains was confirmed through in vitro analysis.

Comments on this clone: Its antigen is still unknown.

PCR used 60 Vbeta primers and 13 Jbeta primers. TCRdb's copy holds only in-frame clones and misses some; the assay was immunoSEQ multiplex PCR. This table holds 200,000 to 250,000 clones, around four fifths found once. Trimming left V 4 bases short and J 5 bases short, with 5 bases between. The CDR3 runs 11 residues. The germline CDR1 and CDR2 sequences are MDHEN and SYDVKM. The chain uses TRBV28 and TRBJ1-2; no clear D. The origin of this receptor is a woman aged 60 to 75 in good health and CMV-seropositive. The sequenced material came from PBMCs. Here the CDR3 reads CASSSLYGYTF. In DNA form, the CDR3 reads TGTGCCAGCAGTTCCCTTTATGGCTACACCTTC.